This entry concerns a single TCR beta chain. This receptor's antigen is unknown. The sample holds no much larger clone one base away, and base qualities are not on file. From its cysteine to its phenylalanine, the CDR3 spans 18 amino acids. CDR3 DNA is the only sequence kept; it has 54 bases, read in frame from the first base. These data are taken from a study of control samples from healthy donors and cancer patients (dated by TCRdb to the early 2020s). Library preparation was by the immunoSEQ multiplex PCR assay. TCRdb mirrors the immuneACCESS table, restricted to in-frame sequences. Some clones are absent from its copies; in checked studies, under half trace to an unresolved V gene, and the reason for the others is unknown. The sample has roughly 140,000 clones on record, 93% of them singletons. The ten largest clonotypes hold roughly 2.3% of the sample.

The sample taken for sequencing was blood. This clonotype was sampled from a man aged 45 to 65 in good health. The V and J segments used are TRBV21-1 and TRBJ1-6. TRBV21-1 is tagged as a pseudogene. The CDR3 amino acid sequence is: CASSKGACFPLNNSPLHF. Read as DNA, the sequence is TGTGCCAGCAGCAAAGGTGCGTGTTTCCCCCTAAATAATTCACCCCTCCACTTT.